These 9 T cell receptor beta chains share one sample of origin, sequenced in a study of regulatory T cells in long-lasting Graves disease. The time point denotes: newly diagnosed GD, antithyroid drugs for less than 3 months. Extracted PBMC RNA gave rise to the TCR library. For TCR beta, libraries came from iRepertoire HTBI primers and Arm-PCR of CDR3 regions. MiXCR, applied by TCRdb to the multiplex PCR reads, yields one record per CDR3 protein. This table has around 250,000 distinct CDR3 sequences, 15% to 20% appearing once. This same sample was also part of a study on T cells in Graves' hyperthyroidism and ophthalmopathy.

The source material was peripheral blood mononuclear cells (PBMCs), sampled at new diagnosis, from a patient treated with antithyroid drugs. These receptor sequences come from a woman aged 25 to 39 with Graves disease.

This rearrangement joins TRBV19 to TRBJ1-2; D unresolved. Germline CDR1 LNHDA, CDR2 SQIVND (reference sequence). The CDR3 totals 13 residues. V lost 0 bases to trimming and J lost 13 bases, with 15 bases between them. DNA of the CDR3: TGTGCCAGTAGTATAGACGTACAGAAGGACGGCACCTTC. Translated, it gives CASSIDVQKDGTF.

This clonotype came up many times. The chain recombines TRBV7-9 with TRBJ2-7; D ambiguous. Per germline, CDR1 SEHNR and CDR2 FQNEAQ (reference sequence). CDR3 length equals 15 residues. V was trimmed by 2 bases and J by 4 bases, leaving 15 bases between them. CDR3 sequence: CASSLTADVWYEQYF. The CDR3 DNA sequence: TGTGCCAGCAGCTTAACGGCGGACGTCTGGTACGAGCAGTACTTC.

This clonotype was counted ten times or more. The CDR3 DNA follows: TGTGCCAGCAGCTCTCGTGCCGGGGAGACCCAGTACTTC. Translated, it gives CASSSRAGETQYF. J is TRBJ2-5 and V is TRBV7-9; D remains ambiguous. Trimming left V 4 bases short and J 5 bases short, with 11 bases between. The germline gives CDR1 SEHNR, CDR2 FQNEAQ (reference sequence). The CDR3 contains 13 residues. The complete variable domain, with remaining parts taken from reference TRBV7-9 and TRBJ2-5, reads DTGVSQNPRHKITKRGQNVTFRCDPISEHNRLYWYRQTLGQGPEFLTYFQNEAQLEKSRLLSDRFSAERPKGSFSTLEIQRTEQGDSAMYLCASSSRAGETQYFGPGTRLLVL.

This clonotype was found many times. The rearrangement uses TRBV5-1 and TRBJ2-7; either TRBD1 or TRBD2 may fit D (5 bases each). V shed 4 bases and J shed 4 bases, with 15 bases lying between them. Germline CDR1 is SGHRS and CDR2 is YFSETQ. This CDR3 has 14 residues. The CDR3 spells CASSDRNWGYEQYF. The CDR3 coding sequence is TGCGCCAGCAGCGACCGAAATTGGGGGTACGAGCAGTACTTC.

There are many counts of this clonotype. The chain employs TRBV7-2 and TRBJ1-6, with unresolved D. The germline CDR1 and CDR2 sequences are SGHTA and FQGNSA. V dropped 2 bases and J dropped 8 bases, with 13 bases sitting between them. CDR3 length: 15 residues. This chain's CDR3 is CASSLRPLGDSPLHF. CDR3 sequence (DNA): TGTGCCAGCAGCTTACGACCTCTCGGGGATTCACCCCTCCACTTT.

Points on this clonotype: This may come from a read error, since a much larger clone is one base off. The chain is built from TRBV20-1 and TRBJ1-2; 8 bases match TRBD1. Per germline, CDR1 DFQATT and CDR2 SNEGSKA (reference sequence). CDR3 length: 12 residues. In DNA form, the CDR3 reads TGCGGTGCTGGGGGGACAGGCTATGGCTACACCTTC. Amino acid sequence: CGAGGTGYGYTF.

The CDR3 nucleotides read TGTGCCAGCAGCTTAAGATTGGCTAGCGGGAGTATGTGGGAGACCCAGTACTTC. This encodes CASSLRLASGSMWETQYF. The chain is built from TRBV7-2 and TRBJ2-5; 10 bases align to TRBD2. This CDR3 region has 18 residues. The germline CDR1 and CDR2 sequences are SGHTA and FQGNSA. V was pared by 2 bases and J by 5 bases, with 14 bases of the junction left unmatched.

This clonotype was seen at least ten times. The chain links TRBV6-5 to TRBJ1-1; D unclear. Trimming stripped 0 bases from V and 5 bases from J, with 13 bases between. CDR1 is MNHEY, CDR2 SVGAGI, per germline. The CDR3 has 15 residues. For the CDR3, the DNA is TGTGCCAGCAGTTACTCCGGGTTCCCTGGGACTGAAGCTTTCTTT. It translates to CASSYSGFPGTEAFF.

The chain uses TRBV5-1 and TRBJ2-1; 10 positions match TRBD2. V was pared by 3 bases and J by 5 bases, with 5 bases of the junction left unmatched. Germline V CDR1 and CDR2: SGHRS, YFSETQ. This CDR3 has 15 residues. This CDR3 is CASSWASGSNNEQFF. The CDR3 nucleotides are TGCGCCAGCAGCTGGGCTAGCGGGAGCAACAATGAGCAGTTCTTC.